A single sample gave rise to the 2 T cell receptor beta chains below, sequenced in a study of response to subunit inactivated influenza vaccine. MiXCR, applied by TCRdb to the RT-PCR reads, yields one record per CDR3 protein. The sample lists about 570,000 distinct CDR3 sequences; 11% were seen once. The sample was also reused in another study, on T cells expressing NK-cell markers. That work contributes: The authors generated TCR beta cDNA through 5'RACE template switching with UMIs.

The source material was PBMCs from blood, sampled on the day of vaccination. All receptors derive from a man aged 50 to 59 who received an inactivated influenza vaccine.

The chain links TRBV7-9 to TRBJ2-5; D is uncertain. The CDR3 has 14 amino acids. The ends were cut back, 1 base at V and 5 bases at J, with 11 bases in the middle. CDR1 and CDR2 (germline): SEHNR, FQNEAQ (reference sequence). The DNA for the CDR3 is TGTGCCAGCAGCTTAGACCTGAGGCGGGAGACCCAGTACTTC. As protein: CASSLDLRRETQYF.

Many counts were recorded for this clonotype. The chain couples TRBV5-1 to TRBJ1-1, with D possibly matching TRBD1 (5 bases). Trimming removed 4 bases at V and 4 bases at J, with 14 bases between. This CDR3 is built from 14 residues. Per the germline V gene, CDR1 is SGHRS and CDR2 is YFSETQ. In DNA form, the CDR3 reads TGCGCCAGCAGCCCCTATGGACAAGGCACTGAAGCTTTCTTT. This codes for CASSPYGQGTEAFF.